The clone carrying this TCR beta chain was seen many times. Antigen specificity is unknown. Breast cancer patients provided tissue from their axillary draining lymph nodes. TCRdb processed the multiplex PCR reads anew with MiXCR; each CDR3 protein has one entry. Among 180,000 or so distinct CDR3 sequences listed, 33% were seen once. This sample is drawn from a study of breast tumors, draining lymph nodes, adjacent tissues. Study-wide results and caveats: That most tumor T cells come from lymph nodes remained unproven.

The CDR3 totals 17 residues. Germline CDR1 SGHRS, CDR2 YFSETQ. Between the trimmed V and J ends, which lost 3 bases and 8 bases, there was a span of 24 bases. The J gene is TRBJ2-1, the V gene TRBV5-1; TRBD1 might be the D (7 bases). The TCR was taken from a female donor with breast cancer. Some clones in this sample may be carry-over from other donors' samples. What was sequenced was axillary lymph node tissue. DNA for the CDR3: TGCGCCAGCAGCTGGGGGGCGACAGGGATATTGGGAGATGAGCAGTTCTTC. Protein: CASSWGATGILGDEQFF.